What follows is one TCR beta chain and its context. This entry is derived from a study of cytomegalovirus exposure and HLA in healthy donors. The PCR made use of 60 Vbeta and 13 Jbeta primers. Generated by immunoSEQ multiplex PCR, the TCRdb table keeps only in-frame clones and is missing some. This table has about 200,000 clones, 86% appearing once. The CDR3 extends over 20 amino acids. Germline CDR1 and CDR2: MGHRA and YSYEKL. Deletions cut 0 bases from V and 2 bases from J, with 23 bases between. This TCR was sampled from a woman aged 30 to 39 in good health and CMV-seronegative. This sequence joins TRBV4-1 and TRBJ1-5; no clear D. Sample: PBMCs. CDR3 coding DNA: TGCGCCAGCAGCCAAGACCCCCTTGCCGTCGGCCGAGGTGGCAATCAGCCCCAGCATTTT. It codes for CASSQDPLAVGRGGNQPQHF.